This passage covers 20 T cell receptor beta chains from one sample sequenced in a study of shared clonotypes between healthy human individuals (dated by TCRdb to 2018 to 2021). The library was generated by the immunoSEQ multiplex PCR assay. The table was pulled from immuneACCESS by TCRdb, which kept in-frame rearrangements only. Such tables lose some clones; where checked, under half of the loss comes from unresolved V genes, and the rest has no known cause. The sample data list 1.5 million to 2.5 million clones, and roughly 95% of these were observed just once. More than 0.9% of the sample is held by the ten biggest clonotypes. CD8 naive samples consisted of CD45RO-negative cells that were positively selected for CCR7, yielding a CD45RA+CCR7+ population without TemRA cells. Sequencing input: naive CD8+ T cells sorted from blood. The cell subset or site label of this sample denotes: CD45RA+CCR7+. These receptors all come from a man between 18 and 29 years old in good health.

A word on this clone: The same CDR3 is also encoded by other DNA sequences in this sample. This chain joins TRBV28 and TRBJ1-2; TRBD1 is a possible D gene (5 bases). V lost 5 bases and J 6 bases, leaving 7 bases between the germline ends. The germline gives CDR1 MDHEN, CDR2 SYDVKM. The CDR3 runs to 11 residues. CDR3 nucleotide sequence: TGTGCCAGCAGTCAGGGTAATGGCTACACCTTC. Translation gives CASSQGNGYTF.

This chain joins TRBV19 and TRBJ1-3; unclear D gene. CDR1 and CDR2 from the germline V gene are LNHDA and SQIVND (reference sequence). The CDR3 spans 11 residues. The CDR3 nucleotides are TGTGCTGCCTTATTTGGAAACACCATATATTTT. Translating it yields CAALFGNTIYF.

V and J are TRBV7-9 and TRBJ1-3, with D uncertain. CDR3 length equals 17 residues. CDR1 is SEHNR and CDR2 is FQNEAQ in the germline V gene (reference sequence). The V end was cut by 2 bases, the J end by 2 bases, with 16 bases between. CDR3 residues: CASSLFSASPAGNTIYF. The CDR3, as DNA: TGTGCCAGCAGCTTATTCTCCGCCAGTCCGGCTGGAAACACCATATATTTT.

This clone has just one count. The V and J genes are TRBV19 and TRBJ1-5; unclear D gene. There are 16 residues in the CDR3. The germline V and J ends were trimmed by 0 bases and 2 bases, with 11 bases remaining between them. In germline, CDR1 is LNHDA, CDR2 SQIVND (reference sequence). The DNA for the CDR3 is TGTGCCAGTAGTATAGAACGAGGGTTTGGCAATCAGCCCCAGCATTTT. This sequence encodes CASSIERGFGNQPQHF.

V and J are TRBV13 and TRBJ2-7; D may be TRBD2 (5 bases). The CDR3 is 14 residues long. Germline values: CDR1 PRHDT, CDR2 FYEKMQ (reference sequence). With 3 bases removed from V and 0 bases from J, the gap between germline ends came to 9 bases. As DNA, the CDR3 is TGTGCCAGCAGCTTTGTAAGCGGCTCCTACGAGCAGTACTTC. Residues: CASSFVSGSYEQYF.

The chain is built from TRBV11-3 and TRBJ1-4, with D unresolved. With 5 bases removed from V and 12 bases from J, the gap between germline ends came to 13 bases. In germline, CDR1 is SGHNT, CDR2 YENEEA. CDR3 length: 12 amino acids. This chain's CDR3 is CASSHGGFELFF. In nucleotides, the CDR3 is TGTGCCAGCAGCCATGGCGGGTTTGAACTGTTTTTT.

The chain is built from TRBV9 and TRBJ2-3, with D perhaps TRBD2 (6 bases). The V end lost 3 bases, the J end lost 5 bases, and 7 bases lay between the germline ends. This CDR3 region has 12 residues. Germline loops: CDR1 SGDLS, CDR2 YYNGEE. The CDR3 DNA sequence: TGTGCCAGCAGCGGGGGGGTAGATACGCAGTATTTT. Translation: CASSGGVDTQYF. The full variable domain, with the rest looked up from reference TRBV9 and TRBJ2-3, is DSGVTQTPKHLITATGQRVTLRCSPRSGDLSVYWYQQSLDQGLQFLIQYYNGEERAKGNILERFSAQQFPDLHSELNLSSLELGDSALYFCASSGGVDTQYFGPGTRLTVL.

The chain is built from TRBV28 and TRBJ1-1, with TRBD1 matching over 8 bases. After removal of 5 bases from V and 6 bases from J, the junction contained 11 bases not matched to a gene. This CDR3 has 15 amino acids. Germline lookup yields CDR1 MDHEN and CDR2 SYDVKM. The CDR3 loop reads CASSITGDRTAEAFF. CDR3 nucleotide sequence: TGTGCCAGCAGTATTACGGGGGACAGGACGGCTGAAGCTTTCTTT.

This chain uses TRBV5-1 with TRBJ2-7; tentatively, D is TRBD1 or TRBD2 (6 bases each). The ends were cut back, 0 bases at V and 0 bases at J, with 10 bases in the middle. The germline CDR1 and CDR2 sequences are SGHRS and YFSETQ. This CDR3 is 15 amino acids long. The CDR3 nucleotides read TGCGCCAGCAGCTTGGAGGGGGGCGTCTCCTACGAGCAGTACTTC. Protein: CASSLEGGVSYEQYF.

The chain recombines TRBV27 with TRBJ2-1; D may be TRBD1 (7 bases). The CDR3 has 13 amino acids. V was trimmed by 6 bases and J by 7 bases, leaving 13 bases between them. Germline V lookup: CDR1 MNHEY, CDR2 SMNVEV (reference sequence). The CDR3: CASSRGTENEQFF. The CDR3 nucleotides are TGTGCCAGCAGCCGCGGGACAGAAAATGAGCAGTTCTTC.

The chain uses TRBV5-4 and TRBJ1-1; the D gene is possibly TRBD1 (5 bases). The CDR3 extends over 13 amino acids. Trimming removed 0 bases from V and 6 bases from J, with 9 bases in between. Looked up from germline, CDR1 is SGHNT and CDR2 is YYREEE (reference sequence). This chain's CDR3 is CASSLAGQAEAFF. The CDR3 DNA follows: TGTGCCAGCAGCTTGGCGGGGCAAGCTGAAGCTTTCTTT.

V gene TRBV11-2 combines with J gene TRBJ2-1; the D call may be TRBD1 or TRBD2 (6 bases each). Trimming shortened V by 7 bases and J by 3 bases, and 19 bases separated the two germline ends. In germline, CDR1 is SGHAT, CDR2 FQNNGV. This CDR3 region has 16 residues. CDR3 coding DNA: TGTGCCAGCACCTCTGAGGGGGGAACTTACTACAATGAGCAGTTCTTC. Its translation: CASTSEGGTYYNEQFF.

The rearrangement links TRBV6-4 to TRBJ1-2; TRBD1 aligns across 8 bases. The CDR3 spans 13 residues. J gave up 2 bases and V 5 bases, and 1 base lay outside the gene matches. The V gene's germline CDR1 is MRHNA and CDR2 SNTAGT. Here the CDR3 reads CASSSGGNYGYTF. CDR3 coding DNA: TGTGCCAGCAGTTCAGGGGGCAACTATGGCTACACCTTC.

This clone occurred once. The chain recombines TRBV18 with TRBJ1-2, with D possibly matching TRBD1 (6 bases). Germline V CDR1 and CDR2: KGHSH, LQKENI. The ends were cut back, 2 bases at V and 8 bases at J, with 12 bases in the middle. This CDR3 comprises 13 residues. DNA for the CDR3: TGTGCCAGCTCACCAGTGGGGGGCGACGGCTACACCTTC. Translating gives CASSPVGGDGYTF.

V is TRBV19 and J is TRBJ2-3, with D possibly being TRBD2 (6 bases). Germline V gene data show CDR1 as LNHDA and CDR2 as SQIVND (reference sequence). The CDR3 contains 15 residues. V was clipped by 3 bases and J by 2 bases, with 12 bases between them. CDR3 coding DNA: TGTGCCAGTAGTATTGCTAGCGAGGCCACAGATACGCAGTATTTT. As protein: CASSIASEATDTQYF.

The DNA of the CDR3 is TGTGCCAGCAGTGAAGCGCTTCTGGGCATCGTGAACACTGAAGCTTTCTTT. It yields the protein CASSEALLGIVNTEAFF. The chain uses TRBV6-1 and TRBJ1-1; D remains ambiguous. CDR1 is MNHNS, CDR2 SASEGT, per germline. The CDR3 loop spans 17 amino acids. V lost 0 bases to trimming and J lost 0 bases, with 14 bases between them.

This chain links TRBV30 with TRBJ1-5; a possible D gene is TRBD1 (5 bases). CDR1 and CDR2 (germline): GTSNPN, SVGIG (reference sequence). The CDR3 extends over 15 amino acids. V lost 2 bases and J 4 bases, leaving 15 bases between the germline ends. This CDR3 reads CAWSSRGSLNQPQHF. CDR3 coding DNA: TGTGCCTGGAGTAGCCGGGGCAGCTTGAATCAGCCCCAGCATTTT.

J is TRBJ2-2 and V is TRBV5-1, with a weak D call TRBD2 (7 bases). This CDR3 comprises 19 residues. V was clipped by 4 bases and J by 6 bases, with 28 bases between them. In germline, CDR1 is SGHRS, CDR2 YFSETQ. The CDR3 loop is CASSPRGGAQASNAGELFF. The CDR3 coding sequence is TGCGCCAGCAGCCCCCGAGGGGGGGCGCAAGCCTCTAACGCCGGGGAGCTGTTTTTT. Based on the CDR3 plus reference TRBV5-1 and TRBJ2-2, the full variable domain is KAGVTQTPRYLIKTRGQQVTLSCSPISGHRSVSWYQQTPGQGLQFLFEYFSETQRNKGNFPGRFSGRQFSNSRSEMNVSTLELGDSALYLCASSPRGGAQASNAGELFFGEGSRLTVL.

The V and J genes are TRBV6-1 and TRBJ2-2, with D possibly being TRBD1 (5 bases). The V gene's germline CDR1 is MNHNS and CDR2 SASEGT. V lost 10 bases and J 6 bases, leaving 21 bases between the germline ends. The CDR3 spans 15 residues. CDR3 sequence: CATGSLGLVPGELFF. The CDR3 DNA sequence: TGTGCCACAGGGTCCCTGGGATTGGTCCCCGGGGAGCTGTTTTTT.

This chain links TRBV28 with TRBJ1-6; possibly TRBD1 for D (6 bases). This CDR3 is 16 amino acids long. Germline CDR1 and CDR2: MDHEN and SYDVKM. Trimming took 6 bases from V and 0 from J, leaving 12 bases between them. In DNA form, the CDR3 reads TGTGCCAGCAGGGCAACAGGGAGCTCCTATAATTCACCCCTCCACTTT. Translation gives CASRATGSSYNSPLHF. Full variable domain (rest looked up from reference TRBV28 and TRBJ1-6): DVKVTQSSRYLVKRTGEKVFLECVQDMDHENMFWYRQDPGLGLRLIYFSYDVKMKEKGDIPEGYSVSREKKERFSLILESASTNQTSMYLCASRATGSSYNSPLHFGNGTRLTVT.